Detailed here is one T cell receptor (beta chain). The sample comes from a study of blood T cells in healthy people across ages. This CDR3 has 16 amino acids. The V gene end was trimmed by 4 bases and the J gene end by 4 bases; junction bases not matched to a gene: 10. Per germline, CDR1 MNHNY and CDR2 SVGAGI (reference sequence). A second PCR, run for about 6 to 12 cycles, used a sample-barcoded 5' primer plus a J-beta primer mix. Each CDR3 protein is one row after TCRdb ran MiXCR on the 5' RACE reads. The sample holds 2 million or so distinct CDR3 sequences, 40% to 55% seen once. Sample: blood. The chain uses TRBV6-6 and TRBJ1-5; 7 positions match TRBD1. The TCR comes from a woman aged 40 to 49 in good health. CDR3 DNA sequence: TGTGCCAGCAGTTTTGGGAAACAGGGGCGGAATCAGCCCCAGCATTTT. Translation: CASSFGKQGRNQPQHF.